The 11 T cell receptor beta chains listed next were all sequenced from one sample in a study of T cells in Graves' hyperthyroidism and ophthalmopathy. TCR beta CDR3 region amplification was performed from RNA transcripts. First-round RT-PCR with HTBI primers amplified the TCR CDR3 region. Via MiXCR, TCRdb re-called the multiplex PCR reads, giving one row per CDR3 protein. The sample lists hundreds of thousands of distinct CDR3 sequences; 15% to 20% were seen once. Sequencing was performed on blood. These TCRs come from a man in his forties with Graves' ophthalmopathy.

This clonotype came up a few times. This chain uses TRBV29-1 with TRBJ2-7, with a tentative D call TRBD2 (7 bases). There are 12 residues in the CDR3. Germline lookup yields CDR1 SQVTM and CDR2 ANQGSEA. Trimming removed 1 base from V and 6 bases from J, with 10 bases in between. The CDR3 loop is CSVEGGGREQYF. The CDR3 bases are TGCAGCGTTGAAGGGGGGGGGCGCGAGCAGTACTTC.

This chain uses TRBV5-4 with TRBJ2-3; D gene unclear. This CDR3 is built from 15 residues. V lost 4 bases and J lost 4, with 16 bases in between. Germline V gives CDR1 SGHNT, CDR2 YYREEE (reference sequence). CDR3 protein: CASSQRLTVADTQYF. In DNA, the CDR3 is TGTGCCAGCAGCCAGAGACTCACGGTGGCAGATACGCAGTATTTT. Filled out from reference TRBV5-4 and TRBJ2-3, the complete variable domain reads ETGVTQSPTHLIKTRGQQVTLRCSSQSGHNTVSWYQQALGQGPQFIFQYYREEENGRGNFPPRFSGLQFPNYSSELNVNALELDDSALYLCASSQRLTVADTQYFGPGTRLTVL.

Only a few counts were recorded for this clonotype. The chain joins TRBV20-1 to TRBJ2-7; 8 bases map to TRBD2. Germline assignment: CDR1 DFQATT and CDR2 SNEGSKA (reference sequence). V lost 3 bases and J lost 2; bases outside the gene matches: 9. This CDR3 region has 15 residues. CDR3 nucleotides: TGCAGTGCTAGCTTGCGAGCGGGGGTGCCCTACGAGCAGTACTTC. This codes for CSASLRAGVPYEQYF.

This clonotype was recorded many times. The J gene is TRBJ2-5, the V gene TRBV28; 10 bases agree with TRBD2. The CDR3 totals 19 residues. V shed 5 bases and J 6 bases; nucleotides not matched to a gene: 21. Per the germline V gene, CDR1 is MDHEN and CDR2 is SYDVKM. For the CDR3, the DNA is TGTGCCAGCAGTCTCCTCGCTAGCGGGAGTACGACCAAAGAAAAGACCCAGTACTTC. This gives the protein CASSLLASGSTTKEKTQYF.

With respect to this clonotype: A much larger clone lies one base from this, so it may be a read error. This chain joins TRBV3-1 and TRBJ1-1; D call uncertain. Trimming shortened V by 1 base and J by 11 bases, and 11 bases separated the two germline ends. The CDR3 totals 12 residues. Looked up from germline, CDR1 is LGHDT and CDR2 is YNNKEL (reference sequence). The CDR3 nucleotides read TGTGCCAGCAGCCAAGGAACTAAGTCGGCTTTCTTT. This codes for CASSQGTKSAFF.

In regard to this clonotype: With a much larger clone just one base away, this may be a read error. The chain uses TRBV7-2 and TRBJ2-2; TRBD1 might be the D (6 bases). This CDR3 comprises 13 residues. Germline V gene sequence: CDR1 SGHTA, CDR2 FQGNSA. V lost 6 bases and J 5 bases, leaving 10 bases between the germline ends. In DNA, the CDR3 is TGTGCCAGCAGGCTCGACAGGACCGGGGAGCTGTTTTTT. This codes for CASRLDRTGELFF.

Many counts were recorded for this clonotype. The chain has TRBV13 and TRBJ2-3; TRBD2 agrees at 11 bases. The CDR3 is 19 residues long. V shed 2 bases and J 2 bases; nucleotides not matched to a gene: 12. Germline CDR1 is PRHDT and CDR2 is FYEKMQ (reference sequence). The CDR3 DNA is TGTGCCAGCAGCTTAAAGGCTAGCGGGAGGCGGAGGTACACAGATACGCAGTATTTT. Translated: CASSLKASGRRRYTDTQYF.

The genes are TRBV28 and TRBJ2-3; 8 bases agree with TRBD2. J gave up 0 bases and V 3 bases, and 8 bases lay outside the gene matches. The CDR3 covers 17 residues. Per germline, CDR1 MDHEN and CDR2 SYDVKM. CDR3 region: CASSFFFGRASTDTQYF. CDR3 bases: TGTGCCAGCAGTTTTTTTTTCGGGAGGGCCAGCACAGATACGCAGTATTTT.

This sequence joins TRBV5-4 and TRBJ2-7, with D tentatively TRBD1 (6 bases). Per the germline V gene, CDR1 is SGHNT and CDR2 is YYREEE (reference sequence). Between the trimmed V and J ends, which lost 6 bases and 0 bases, there was a span of 13 bases. The CDR3 sequence is 14 residues long. DNA for the CDR3: TGTGCCAGCACCTCGAGGGGGTCCTCCTACGAGCAGTACTTC. Translating gives CASTSRGSSYEQYF.

This CDR3 reads CASNGESNQPQHF. The CDR3 nucleotides read TGTGCCAGCAACGGGGAATCCAATCAGCCCCAGCATTTT. The chain recombines TRBV6-1 with TRBJ1-5, with D unresolved. The CDR3 runs 13 residues. V was cut by 7 bases and J by 3 bases, with 10 bases left in between. Germline V CDR1 and CDR2: MNHNS, SASEGT.

This chain links TRBV6-1 with TRBJ2-7, with 11 bases fitting TRBD2. This CDR3 has 16 residues. V dropped 6 bases and J dropped 0; count of bases not matched to a gene: 7. CDR1 is MNHNS and CDR2 is SASEGT in the germline V gene. The CDR3 DNA reads as TGTGCCAGCAGAAAACCTAGCGGGGGGCCCTCCTACGAGCAGTACTTC. This encodes CASRKPSGGPSYEQYF.